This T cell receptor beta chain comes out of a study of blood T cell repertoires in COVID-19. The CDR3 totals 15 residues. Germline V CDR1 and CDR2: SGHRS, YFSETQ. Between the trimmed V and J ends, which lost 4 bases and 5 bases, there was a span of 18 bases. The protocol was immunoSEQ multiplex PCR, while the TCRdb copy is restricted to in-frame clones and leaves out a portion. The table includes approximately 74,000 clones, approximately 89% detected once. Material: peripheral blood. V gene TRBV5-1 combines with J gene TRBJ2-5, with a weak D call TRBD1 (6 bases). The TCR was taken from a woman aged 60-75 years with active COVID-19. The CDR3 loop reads CASSLTQGSEETQYF. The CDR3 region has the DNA TGCGCCAGCAGCCTAACACAGGGAAGCGAGGAGACCCAGTACTTC.